This is a list of T cell receptor beta chains from one sample in a study of cytomegalovirus exposure and HLA in healthy donors. Using immunoSEQ multiplex PCR, the repertoire was profiled, and TCRdb retains in-frame clones only, with some absent. In the table there are approximately 170,000 clones, 85% of which are singletons. What was sequenced was PBMCs. These receptors were obtained from a boy aged 2 to 10 in good health and CMV-seronegative. Both conserved end residues are part of each CDR3. D genes are given only for firm matches. Expanded clones are given a class, and other clones once, few, many or no size at all.

clone size | J gene | D gene | V gene | CDR3 length | CDR3 protein | CDR3 DNA
. | TRBJ1-3 | . | TRBV19 | 14 | CASSIRDSGNTIYF | TGTGCCAGTAGTATCCGGGATTCTGGAAACACCATATATTTT
. | TRBJ1-6 | TRBD1 | TRBV6-6 | 13 | CASTNRGGSPLHF | TGTGCCAGCACCAACAGGGGAGGTTCACCCCTCCACTTT
. | TRBJ2-4 | TRBD1 | TRBV5-1 | 16 | CASSLYGTGGKNIQYF | TGCGCCAGCAGCTTGTACGGTACAGGGGGCAAAAACATTCAGTACTTC
. | TRBJ1-3 | TRBD1 | TRBV28 | 16 | CASRGLQGASGNTIYF | TGTGCCAGCAGAGGCCTACAGGGGGCTTCTGGAAACACCATATATTTT
. | TRBJ1-2 | TRBD1 | TRBV11-2 | 16 | CASRQPGTGAPYGYTF | TGTGCCAGCAGGCAACCCGGGACAGGGGCCCCTTATGGCTACACCTTC
. | TRBJ2-1 | TRBD2 | TRBV5-6 | 15 | CASSPGTSDDNEQFF | TGTGCCAGCAGCCCCGGGACTAGCGATGACAATGAGCAGTTCTTC
. | TRBJ2-2 | . | TRBV5-1 | 16 | CASSLADRMWPGELFF | TGCGCCAGCAGCTTGGCCGACAGGATGTGGCCCGGGGAGCTGTTTTTT
. | TRBJ2-2 | . | TRBV9 | 13 | CASSVQEDGELFF | TGTGCCAGCAGCGTACAGGAAGACGGGGAGCTGTTTTTT
once | TRBJ2-1 | TRBD2 | TRBV6-1 | 16 | CASSEFGLVWGNEQFF | TGTGCCAGCAGTGAATTCGGACTAGTATGGGGAAATGAGCAGTTCTTC
few | TRBJ1-1 | . | TRBV5-4 | 12 | CASSVMNTEAFF | TGTGCCAGCAGCGTAATGAACACTGAAGCTTTCTTT
. | TRBJ2-1 | TRBD2 | TRBV7-9 | 16 | CASSLRISGDYNEQFF | TGTGCCAGCAGCCTCCGGATTAGCGGGGACTACAATGAGCAGTTCTTC
. | TRBJ2-1 | . | TRBV11-2 | 15 | CASSQGRASYNEQFF | TGTGCCAGCAGCCAGGGAAGGGCGTCCTACAATGAGCAGTTCTTC
. | TRBJ1-1 | TRBD1 | TRBV28 | 12 | CASGQTGVEAFF | TGTGCCAGCGGACAGACAGGGGTTGAAGCTTTCTTT
. | TRBJ2-3 | TRBD2 | TRBV9 | 17 | CASSVATSGGAWGTQYF | TGTGCCAGCAGCGTAGCTACTAGCGGGGGGGCCTGGGGTACGCAGTATTTT
. | TRBJ1-5 | TRBD1 | TRBV28 | 17 | CASSFPPTGTGGQPQHF | TGTGCCAGCAGTTTTCCCCCCACCGGGACAGGGGGCCAGCCCCAGCATTTT
. | TRBJ2-5 | TRBD2 | TRBV27 | 16 | CASSAWGSGSRETQYF | TGTGCCAGCAGTGCGTGGGGTAGCGGGAGTCGGGAGACCCAGTACTTC
. | TRBJ2-4 | . | TRBV6-1 | 15 | CASSESSLAKNIQYF | TGTGCCAGCAGTGAATCTTCCTTAGCCAAAAACATTCAGTACTTC
. | TRBJ2-2 | TRBD2 | TRBV19 | 17 | CATSRGSGSGNTGELFF | TGTGCCACGTCAAGGGGTAGCGGGAGCGGGAACACCGGGGAGCTGTTTTTT
. | TRBJ1-2 | TRBD1 | TRBV15 | 14 | CATSLGGQGRGYTF | TGTGCCACCAGCCTTGGGGGACAGGGCAGAGGCTACACCTTC
. | TRBJ1-1 | . | TRBV6-5 | 11 | CASRSSTEAFF | TGTGCCAGCAGATCGAGCACTGAAGCTTTCTTT
. | TRBJ1-5 | TRBD1 | TRBV19 | 14 | CASSNRGYNQPQHF | TGTGCCAGTAGTAACAGGGGATACAATCAGCCCCAGCATTTT
. | TRBJ2-1 | TRBD1 | TRBV27 | 13 | CASSFRPWTGQFF | TGTGCCAGCAGTTTCCGTCCCTGGACAGGGCAGTTCTTC
. | TRBJ2-7 | . | TRBV27 | 14 | CASSLQGSTYEQYF | TGTGCCAGCAGTTTACAGGGATCGACCTACGAGCAGTACTTC
. | TRBJ2-1 | . | TRBV30 | 14 | CAWSRGAVDNEQFF | TGTGCCTGGAGTCGGGGGGCGGTGGACAATGAGCAGTTCTTC
once | TRBJ1-2 | TRBD1 | TRBV9 | 13 | CASSVETGDGYTF | TGTGCCAGCAGCGTAGAAACAGGGGATGGCTACACCTTC
. | TRBJ1-2 | . | TRBV11-2 | 16 | CASSPVTRLSTDGYTF | TGTGCCAGCAGCCCCGTTACTAGGCTCAGTACGGATGGCTACACCTTC
few | TRBJ2-2 | . | TRBV5-4 | 16 | CASRPGRGKESGELFF | TGTGCCAGCAGGCCTGGCCGCGGGAAAGAATCCGGGGAGCTGTTTTTT
once | TRBJ1-6 | TRBD1 | TRBV27 | 14 | CASTGTGDNSPLHF | TGTGCCAGCACCGGGACAGGAGATAATTCACCCCTCCACTTT
once | TRBJ1-3 | TRBD1 | TRBV5-4 | 15 | CASSAGQGRRDTIYF | TGTGCCAGCAGCGCCGGACAGGGGAGAAGGGACACCATATATTTT
. | TRBJ2-2 | TRBD1 | TRBV6-5 | 15 | CASSYGQGLPGELFF | TGTGCCAGCAGTTATGGACAGGGGCTTCCCGGGGAGCTGTTTTTT
. | TRBJ2-7 | . | TRBV9 | 12 | CASSPGAYEQYF | TGTGCCAGCAGCCCCGGAGCCTACGAGCAGTACTTC